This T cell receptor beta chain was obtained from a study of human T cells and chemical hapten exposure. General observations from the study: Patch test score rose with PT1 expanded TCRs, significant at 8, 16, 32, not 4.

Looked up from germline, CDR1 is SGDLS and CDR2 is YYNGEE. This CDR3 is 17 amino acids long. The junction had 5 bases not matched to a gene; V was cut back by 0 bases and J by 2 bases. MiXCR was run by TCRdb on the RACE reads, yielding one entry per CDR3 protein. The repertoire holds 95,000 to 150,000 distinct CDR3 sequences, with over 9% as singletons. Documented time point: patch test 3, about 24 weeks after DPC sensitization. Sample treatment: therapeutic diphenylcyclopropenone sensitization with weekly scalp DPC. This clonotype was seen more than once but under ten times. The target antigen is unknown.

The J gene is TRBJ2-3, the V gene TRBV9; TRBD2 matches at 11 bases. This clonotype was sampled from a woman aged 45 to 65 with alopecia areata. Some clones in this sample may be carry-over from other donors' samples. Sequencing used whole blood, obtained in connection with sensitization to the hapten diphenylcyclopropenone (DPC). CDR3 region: CASSVGPSGRFTDTQYF. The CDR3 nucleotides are TGTGCCAGCAGCGTAGGGCCTAGCGGGAGGTTCACAGATACGCAGTATTTT. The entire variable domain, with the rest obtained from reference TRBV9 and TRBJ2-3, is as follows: DSGVTQTPKHLITATGQRVTLRCSPRSGDLSVYWYQQSLDQGLQFLIQYYNGEERAKGNILERFSAQQFPDLHSELNLSSLELGDSALYFCASSVGPSGRFTDTQYFGPGTRLTVL.